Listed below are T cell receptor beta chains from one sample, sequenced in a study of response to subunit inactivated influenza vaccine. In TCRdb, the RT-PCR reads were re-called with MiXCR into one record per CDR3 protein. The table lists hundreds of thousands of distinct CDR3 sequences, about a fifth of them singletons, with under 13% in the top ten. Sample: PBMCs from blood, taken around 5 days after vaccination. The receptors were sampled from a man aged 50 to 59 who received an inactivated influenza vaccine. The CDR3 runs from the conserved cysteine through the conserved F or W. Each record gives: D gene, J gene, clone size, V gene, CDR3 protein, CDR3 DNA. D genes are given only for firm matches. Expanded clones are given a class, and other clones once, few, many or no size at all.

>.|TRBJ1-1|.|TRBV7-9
CASSFEKNTEAFF
TGTGCCAGCAGCTTTGAAAAGAACACTGAAGCTTTCTTT
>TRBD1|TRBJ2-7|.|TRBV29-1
CSVWTGVGEQYF
TGCAGCGTATGGACAGGGGTCGGCGAGCAGTACTTC
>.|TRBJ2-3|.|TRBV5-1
CASRNRAPDTQYF
TGCGCCAGCAGGAACAGGGCCCCAGATACGCAGTATTTT
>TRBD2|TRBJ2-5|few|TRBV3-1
CASSQVASGRAFKTQYF
TGTGCCAGCAGCCAAGTGGCTAGCGGGAGGGCCTTCAAGACCCAGTACTTC
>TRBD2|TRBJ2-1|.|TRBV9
CASSVAASGGQETQFF
TGTGCCAGCAGCGTAGCGGCAAGCGGGGGCCAAGAGACCCAGTTCTTC
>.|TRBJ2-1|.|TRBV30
CAWSVRGQQGLNGEQFF
TGTGCCTGGAGTGTACGAGGACAGCAAGGGTTGAATGGGGAGCAGTTCTTC
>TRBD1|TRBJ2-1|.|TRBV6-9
CATRGQGKGTKDNEQFF
TGTGCCACCCGGGGACAGGGAAAGGGGACTAAGGACAATGAGCAGTTCTTC
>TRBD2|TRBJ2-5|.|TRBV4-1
CASSQDAGLERTQYF
TGCGCCAGCAGCCAAGATGCCGGACTAGAGAGGACCCAGTACTTC
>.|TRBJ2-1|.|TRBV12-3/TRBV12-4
CASSFTEGRLDEQFF
TGTGCCAGCAGTTTTACTGAGGGCCGGCTAGACGAGCAGTTCTTC
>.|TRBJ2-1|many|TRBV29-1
CSARGRGRRDEQFF
TGCAGCGCCCGGGGACGGGGGCGTCGGGATGAGCAGTTCTTC
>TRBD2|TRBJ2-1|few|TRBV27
CASSLFWTSPNEQFF
TGTGCCAGCAGTTTATTTTGGACTAGCCCCAATGAGCAGTTCTTC
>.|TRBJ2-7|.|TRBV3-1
CASSQIWGGAFSGEQYF
TGTGCCAGCAGCCAAATCTGGGGGGGGGCCTTCTCTGGCGAGCAGTACTTC
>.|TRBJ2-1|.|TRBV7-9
CASSLASSQGNEQFF
TGTGCCAGCAGCTTAGCCTCCTCCCAGGGGAATGAGCAGTTCTTC
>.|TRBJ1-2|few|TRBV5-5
CASSLDSGLFYGYTF
TGTGCCAGCAGCTTGGACTCAGGACTATTCTATGGCTACACCTTC
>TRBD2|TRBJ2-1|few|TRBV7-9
CASSLSVTSGSLNEQFF
TGTGCCAGCAGCTTATCTGTGACTAGCGGGTCTCTCAATGAGCAGTTCTTC
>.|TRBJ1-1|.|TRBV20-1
CSAIVTANTEAFF
TGCAGTGCTATTGTTACAGCGAACACTGAAGCTTTCTTT
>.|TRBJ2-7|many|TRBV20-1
CSFLQSSYEQYF
TGCAGTTTCCTACAGAGCTCCTACGAGCAGTACTTC
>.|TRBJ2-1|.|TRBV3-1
CASSLSAIGANEQFF
TGTGCCAGCAGCCTGTCCGCTATAGGAGCAAATGAGCAGTTCTTC
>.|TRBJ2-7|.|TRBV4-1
CASSQRRSSYEQYF
TGCGCCAGCAGCCAACGACGGAGCTCCTACGAGCAGTACTTC
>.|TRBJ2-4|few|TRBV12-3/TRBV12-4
CASGGAAKNIQYF
TGTGCCAGCGGGGGGGCGGCCAAAAACATTCAGTACTTC
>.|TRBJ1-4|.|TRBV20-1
CNAATRNQEKLFF
TGCAATGCCGCGACACGAAACCAGGAAAAACTGTTTTTT
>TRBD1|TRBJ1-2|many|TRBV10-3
CAISPTGGSYYGYTF
TGTGCCATCAGTCCTACAGGGGGCAGTTACTATGGCTACACCTTC
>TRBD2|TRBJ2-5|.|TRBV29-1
CSVGGGGASGSTETQYF
TGCAGCGTTGGTGGGGGGGGGGCTAGCGGGAGCACGGAGACCCAGTACTTC
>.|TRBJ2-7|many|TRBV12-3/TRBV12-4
CASSFRSSSYEQYF
TGTGCCAGCAGTTTCAGGTCCTCCTCCTACGAGCAGTACTTC
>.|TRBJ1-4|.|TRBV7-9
CASSDLSGGGEKLFF
TGTGCCAGCAGCGACCTGTCCGGGGGCGGAGAAAAACTGTTTTTT
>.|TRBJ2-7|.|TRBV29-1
CSVGQATYEQYF
TGCAGCGTTGGCCAGGCCACCTACGAGCAGTACTTC
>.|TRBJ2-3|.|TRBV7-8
CASSSFGSTDTQYF
TGTGCCAGCAGCTCCTTTGGTAGCACAGATACGCAGTATTTT
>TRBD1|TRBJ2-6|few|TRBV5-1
CASSLGSGGSGANVLTF
TGCGCCAGCAGCTTGGGCTCAGGGGGCTCTGGGGCCAACGTCCTGACTTTC
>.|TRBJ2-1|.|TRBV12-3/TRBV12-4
CASSFQGPVGNEQFF
TGTGCCAGCAGTTTCCAGGGGCCCGTAGGCAATGAGCAGTTCTTC
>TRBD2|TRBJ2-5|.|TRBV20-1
CSAASSGGASQETQYF
TGCAGTGCCGCAAGTAGCGGGGGGGCTTCACAAGAGACCCAGTACTTC
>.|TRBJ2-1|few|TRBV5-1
CASSLGWGSPSYNEQFF
TGCGCCAGCAGCTTGGGATGGGGCAGCCCCTCCTACAATGAGCAGTTCTTC
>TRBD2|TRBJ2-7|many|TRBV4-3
CASSQGGRAYEQYF
TGCGCCAGCAGCCAAGGCGGGAGGGCGTACGAGCAGTACTTC
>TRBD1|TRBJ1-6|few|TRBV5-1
CASSLKDRESPLHF
TGCGCCAGCAGCTTGAAGGACAGGGAATCACCCCTCCACTTT
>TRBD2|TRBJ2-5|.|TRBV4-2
CASSQQASGSWETQYF
TGTGCCAGCAGCCAACAGGCTAGCGGGAGTTGGGAGACCCAGTACTTC
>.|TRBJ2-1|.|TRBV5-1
CASSRGFQMPAIRNEQFF
TGCGCCAGCAGCCGAGGGTTTCAGATGCCGGCAATTAGGAATGAGCAGTTCTTC
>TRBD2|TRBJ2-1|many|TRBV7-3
CASSLSWTSGFNEQFF
TGTGCCAGCAGCCTATCCTGGACTAGCGGGTTCAATGAGCAGTTCTTC
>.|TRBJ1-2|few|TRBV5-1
CASSLAGGTHYGYTF
TGCGCCAGCAGCTTGGCCGGGGGGACCCACTATGGCTACACCTTC
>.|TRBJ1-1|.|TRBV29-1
CSVERAVGTEAFF
TGCAGCGTTGAAAGGGCCGTGGGGACTGAAGCTTTCTTT
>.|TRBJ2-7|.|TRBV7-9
CASSLALVQGTSYEQYF
TGTGCCAGCAGCTTAGCGCTGGTACAGGGAACCTCCTACGAGCAGTACTTC
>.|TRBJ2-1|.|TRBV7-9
CASSFMASAYNEQFF
TGTGCCAGCAGCTTTATGGCTAGCGCTTACAATGAGCAGTTCTTC
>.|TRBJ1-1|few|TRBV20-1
CSARAGSSNTEAFF
TGCAGTGCTAGGGCGGGCAGCTCGAACACTGAAGCTTTCTTT
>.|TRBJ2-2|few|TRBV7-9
CASSSPTYGRELFF
TGTGCCAGCAGCTCCCCTACATACGGGCGGGAGCTGTTTTTT
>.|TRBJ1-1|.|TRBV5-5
CASSLVGPTEAFF
TGTGCCAGCAGCTTAGTAGGCCCCACTGAAGCTTTCTTT
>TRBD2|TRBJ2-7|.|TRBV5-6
CASRFGTSGYEQYF
TGTGCCAGCAGATTCGGGACTAGCGGCTACGAGCAGTACTTC
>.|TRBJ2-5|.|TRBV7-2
CASSLGGPQGETQYF
TGTGCCAGCAGCTTAGGGGGTCCCCAGGGAGAGACCCAGTACTTC